The 5 T cell receptor beta chains presented below share a single source sample, sequenced in a study of radiotherapy plus CTLA-4 blockade in lung cancer. Sequencing was performed with immunoSEQ multiplex PCR; in TCRdb, only in-frame clones are kept and a portion is missing. The data show 65,000 to 95,000 clones, with more than 75% seen just once and 0.87% held by the top ten. Sequencing used peripheral blood, obtained from a patient treated with radiotherapy plus ipilimumab. The receptors here all came from a human donor with non-small cell lung cancer who had stable disease on radiotherapy plus ipilimumab.

The V and J genes are TRBV2 and TRBJ2-4; D possibly corresponds to TRBD2 (5 bases). This CDR3 contains 16 residues. With 2 bases removed from V and 3 bases from J, the gap between germline ends came to 14 bases. CDR1 is SNHLY, CDR2 FYNNEI, per germline. CDR3 sequence reads: CASSERPTEGKNIQYF. CDR3 sequence (DNA): TGTGCCAGCAGTGAACGGCCTACTGAGGGCAAAAACATTCAGTACTTC.

The gene calls are TRBV5-1 and TRBJ2-5; D is uncertain. CDR1 and CDR2 from the germline V gene are SGHRS and YFSETQ. The CDR3 has 13 residues. The V gene lost 6 bases and the J gene lost 3 bases, with 12 bases spanning the gap. CDR3 sequence: CASTLDWEETQYF. DNA of the CDR3: TGCGCCAGCACCCTAGACTGGGAAGAGACCCAGTACTTC.

The V and J genes are TRBV2 and TRBJ2-1; TRBD1 or TRBD2 may be the D gene (5 bases each). From germline, CDR1 is SNHLY and CDR2 FYNNEI. The CDR3 is made up of 14 amino acids. V was shortened by 3 bases and J by 5 bases, with 11 bases between the two germline ends. The CDR3 spells CASSDRDGDNEQFF. DNA for the CDR3: TGTGCCAGCAGTGACAGGGACGGAGACAATGAGCAGTTCTTC.

The genes are TRBV10-1 and TRBJ2-1; no reliable D call. Trimming took 0 bases from V and 10 from J, leaving 7 bases between them. This CDR3 has 12 residues. CDR1 is WNHNN and CDR2 is SYGVQD in the germline V gene (reference sequence). The CDR3 reads CASSESNREQFF. The CDR3 DNA sequence: TGCGCCAGCAGTGAGTCGAATAGGGAGCAGTTCTTC.

The rearrangement joins TRBV6-1 to TRBJ1-5, with TRBD1 matching 8 bases. Germline values: CDR1 MNHNS, CDR2 SASEGT. This CDR3 is built from 15 residues. Trimming at V came to 6 bases and at J to 7 bases, leaving 11 bases not matched to a gene. The CDR3 reads CASSQGSGGRQPQHF. The CDR3 bases are TGTGCCAGCAGCCAAGGGTCAGGGGGCAGGCAGCCCCAGCATTTT.